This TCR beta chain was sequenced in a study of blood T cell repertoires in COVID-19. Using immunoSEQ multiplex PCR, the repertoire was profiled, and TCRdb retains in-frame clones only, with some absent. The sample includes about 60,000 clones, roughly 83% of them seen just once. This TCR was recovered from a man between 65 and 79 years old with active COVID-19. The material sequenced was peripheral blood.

CDR3 sequence: CASSFGGRTYEQYF. CDR3 in DNA: TGTGCCAGCAGTTTCGGCGGGAGGACCTACGAGCAGTACTTC. J is TRBJ2-7 and V is TRBV28, with 8 positions matching TRBD2. The junction had 3 bases not matched to a gene; V was cut back by 3 bases and J by 2 bases. The CDR3 covers 14 residues. Germline values: CDR1 MDHEN, CDR2 SYDVKM.